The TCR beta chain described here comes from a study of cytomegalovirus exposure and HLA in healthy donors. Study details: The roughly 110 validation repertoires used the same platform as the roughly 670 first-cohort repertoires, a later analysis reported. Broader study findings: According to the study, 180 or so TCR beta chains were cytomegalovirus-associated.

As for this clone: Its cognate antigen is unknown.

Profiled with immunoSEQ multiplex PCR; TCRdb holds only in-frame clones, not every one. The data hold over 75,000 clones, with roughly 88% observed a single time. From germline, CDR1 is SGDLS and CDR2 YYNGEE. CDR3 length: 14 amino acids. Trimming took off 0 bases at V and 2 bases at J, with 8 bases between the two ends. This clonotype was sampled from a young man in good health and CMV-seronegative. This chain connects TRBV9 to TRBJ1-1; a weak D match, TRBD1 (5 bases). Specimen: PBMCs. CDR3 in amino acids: CASSVVRENTEAFF. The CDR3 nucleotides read TGTGCCAGCAGCGTAGTCAGGGAAAACACTGAAGCTTTCTTT.